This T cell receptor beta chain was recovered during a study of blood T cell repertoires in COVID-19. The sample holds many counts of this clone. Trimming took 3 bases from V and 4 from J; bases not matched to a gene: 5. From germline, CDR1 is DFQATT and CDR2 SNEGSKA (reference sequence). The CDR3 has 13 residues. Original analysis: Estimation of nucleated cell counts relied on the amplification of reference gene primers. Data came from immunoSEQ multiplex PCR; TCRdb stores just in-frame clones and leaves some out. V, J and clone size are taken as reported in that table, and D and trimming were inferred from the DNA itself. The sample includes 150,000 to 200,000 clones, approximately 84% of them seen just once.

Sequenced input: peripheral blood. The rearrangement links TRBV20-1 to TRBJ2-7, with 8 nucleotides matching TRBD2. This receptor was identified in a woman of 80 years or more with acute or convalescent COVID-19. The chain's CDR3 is CSASPGGIYEQYF. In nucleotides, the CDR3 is TGCAGTGCTAGTCCGGGAGGGATATACGAGCAGTACTTC.